This T cell receptor beta chain stems from a study of metastatic and nonmetastatic thyroid tumors (dated by TCRdb to 2020 to 2021). With regard to the full study: Repertoires were compared across peripheral blood and tumor or nodule tissue samples from malignant and benign thyroid patients. What the work shows at the level of the full study, not this receptor alone: In both blood and tumor samples, malignant tumors were reported to have significantly higher TCR beta diversity than benign nodules.

V sheds 1 base and J sheds 13 bases, leaving 8 bases between their ends. The CDR3 measures 12 amino acids from cysteine to phenylalanine. The only DNA kept is the CDR3, 36 bases in frame from the first base. According to the germline V gene, CDR1 reads SGHTA and CDR2 reads FQGNSA. This clone was picked up many times. What antigen it recognizes has not been identified. Base qualities are missing; no much larger clone stands one base away. Library method: PCR. The sequencer listed for this sample is Illumina HiSeq 4000. The TCR beta-chain CDR3 region of each patient was profiled by high-throughput sequencing. As for the authors' bioinformatics: CDR3 differences across clinicopathological groups were used to build a classifier for discriminating distant-metastatic papillary thyroid cancer patients. The Shannon index was used to assess repertoire diversity, and the Morisita-Horn index was used to assess tumor-blood repertoire similarity. TCRdb redid the processing of the public reads, applying fastp at Q25 and MiXCR, and retained in-frame beta chains. The V and J calls follow TCRdb's processing rather than the paper's. The sample includes more than 90,000 clones, with 12% observed a single time. Around 10% of the sample is held by the ten biggest clonotypes.

No treatment had been received by any patient before thyroid surgery. Using T-cell receptor beta sequencing, the study looked back at clinical samples from patients collected from the early 2010s to the late 2010s. Rearrangement joined TRBV7-2 to TRBJ1-6; 5 matching bases give a weak D call of TRBD1. This receptor was taken from a female donor with papillary thyroid cancer or a benign thyroid nodule (not recorded which). Some clones in this sample may be carry-over from other donors' samples. Sequenced: blood. This receptor carries the CDR3 CASSLGGGPLHF. The sequenced DNA: TGTGCCAGCAGCTTAGGCGGGGGTCCCCTCCACTTT.